A selection of T cell receptor beta chains follows, all from one sample in a study of cytomegalovirus exposure and HLA in healthy donors. Sequencing used immunoSEQ multiplex PCR; TCRdb keeps in-frame clones, though not all of them. The data hold more than 65,000 clones, with roughly two thirds observed a single time. The sequenced sample consisted of PBMCs. The source is a woman aged 45-59 years in good health and CMV-seropositive. Both conserved end residues are part of each CDR3. A D gene is named only where the DNA matches it firmly. Rows may omit the clone size; those that give it use once, few, many or a size class.

J gene: TRBJ2-7
V gene: TRBV2
clone size: -
D gene: TRBD1
CDR3 protein: CASSRWDSSYEQYF
CDR3 DNA: TGTGCCAGCAGTAGGTGGGACAGCTCCTACGAGCAGTACTTC

J gene: TRBJ1-6
V gene: TRBV5-1
clone size: -
D gene: -
CDR3 protein: CASSRGADSPLHF
CDR3 DNA: TGCGCCAGCAGTCGGGGGGCTGATTCACCCCTCCACTTT

J gene: TRBJ2-1
V gene: TRBV5-1
clone size: few
D gene: TRBD2
CDR3 protein: CASSLSGLYYNEQFF
CDR3 DNA: TGCGCCAGCAGCTTATCGGGACTATACTACAATGAGCAGTTCTTC

J gene: TRBJ1-3
V gene: TRBV7-9
clone size: -
D gene: -
CDR3 protein: CASSRDRFPERLSGNTIYF
CDR3 DNA: TGTGCCAGCAGCCGTGACAGGTTCCCGGAGAGACTCTCTGGAAACACCATATATTTT

J gene: TRBJ2-7
V gene: TRBV27
clone size: -
D gene: TRBD1
CDR3 protein: CASSFNRGHEQYF
CDR3 DNA: TGTGCCAGCAGTTTTAACAGGGGGCACGAGCAGTACTTC

J gene: TRBJ2-1
V gene: TRBV6-1
clone size: few
D gene: -
CDR3 protein: CASSDGLAYLSDEQFF
CDR3 DNA: TGTGCCAGCAGTGATGGGCTAGCCTACCTTTCGGATGAGCAGTTCTTC

J gene: TRBJ1-1
V gene: TRBV11-2
clone size: once
D gene: -
CDR3 protein: CASSSQANTEAFF
CDR3 DNA: TGTGCCAGCAGCTCGCAAGCGAACACTGAAGCTTTCTTT

J gene: TRBJ2-7
V gene: TRBV7-3
clone size: -
D gene: -
CDR3 protein: CASSLRGGSSYEQYF
CDR3 DNA: TGTGCCAGCAGCTTACGAGGGGGAAGCTCCTACGAGCAGTACTTC

J gene: TRBJ1-5
V gene: TRBV5-6
clone size: -
D gene: TRBD1
CDR3 protein: CASSLLGTGSVQPQHF
CDR3 DNA: TGTGCCAGCAGCTTGTTGGGGACAGGGAGTGTTCAGCCCCAGCATTTT

J gene: TRBJ1-5
V gene: TRBV5-6
clone size: -
D gene: TRBD1
CDR3 protein: CASSQRGQGFRQPQHF
CDR3 DNA: TGTGCCAGCAGCCAGAGAGGACAGGGGTTTAGGCAGCCCCAGCATTTT

J gene: TRBJ2-1
V gene: TRBV5-1
clone size: -
D gene: TRBD2
CDR3 protein: CASSFSGGATYNEQFF
CDR3 DNA: TGCGCCAGCAGCTTTAGCGGGGGGGCCACATACAATGAGCAGTTCTTC

J gene: TRBJ1-1
V gene: TRBV4-1
clone size: few
D gene: TRBD1
CDR3 protein: CASSQGQGSNTEAFF
CDR3 DNA: TGCGCCAGCAGCCAAGGACAGGGCTCGAACACTGAAGCTTTCTTT

J gene: TRBJ1-1
V gene: TRBV21-1
clone size: -
D gene: -
CDR3 protein: CASSKLDRGDTEAFF
CDR3 DNA: TGTGCCAGCAGCAAATTAGACAGGGGTGACACTGAAGCTTTCTTT

J gene: TRBJ1-5
V gene: TRBV28
clone size: -
D gene: TRBD1
CDR3 protein: CAGQETTDRGGQPQHF
CDR3 DNA: TGTGCCGGACAAGAAACAACAGACAGGGGCGGTCAGCCCCAGCATTTT

J gene: TRBJ2-5
V gene: TRBV5-1
clone size: -
D gene: TRBD2
CDR3 protein: CASSPGREYETQYF
CDR3 DNA: TGCGCCAGCAGTCCGGGGAGGGAATATGAGACCCAGTACTTC

J gene: TRBJ2-5
V gene: TRBV7-2
clone size: -
D gene: -
CDR3 protein: CASSWGTSLGTQYF
CDR3 DNA: TGTGCCAGCAGCTGGGGGACAAGCCTGGGGACCCAGTACTTC

J gene: TRBJ2-3
V gene: TRBV10-3
clone size: -
D gene: TRBD1
CDR3 protein: CAINQGQASTDTQYF
CDR3 DNA: TGTGCCATCAACCAGGGACAGGCTAGCACAGATACGCAGTATTTT

J gene: TRBJ1-2
V gene: TRBV29-1
clone size: -
D gene: -
CDR3 protein: CSVGAGPNYGYTF
CDR3 DNA: TGCAGCGTTGGAGCGGGTCCCAACTATGGCTACACCTTC

J gene: TRBJ1-5
V gene: TRBV19
clone size: -
D gene: -
CDR3 protein: CASSLGQVQPQHF
CDR3 DNA: TGTGCCAGTAGTTTAGGCCAGGTTCAGCCCCAGCATTTT

J gene: TRBJ1-3
V gene: TRBV18
clone size: -
D gene: TRBD1
CDR3 protein: CASSTGQGISGNTIYF
CDR3 DNA: TGTGCCAGCTCAACAGGACAGGGGATCTCTGGAAACACCATATATTTT

J gene: TRBJ2-3
V gene: TRBV11-1
clone size: -
D gene: TRBD2
CDR3 protein: CASSSGLAGTDTQYF
CDR3 DNA: TGTGCCAGCAGCTCGGGACTAGCGGGGACAGATACGCAGTATTTT

J gene: TRBJ2-2
V gene: TRBV10-3
clone size: -
D gene: TRBD1
CDR3 protein: CAISAGQTTGELFF
CDR3 DNA: TGTGCCATCAGTGCGGGACAGACCACCGGGGAGCTGTTTTTT

J gene: TRBJ1-2
V gene: TRBV7-8
clone size: -
D gene: TRBD1
CDR3 protein: CASSVRDRGYGYTF
CDR3 DNA: TGTGCCAGCAGCGTCCGGGACAGGGGTTATGGCTACACCTTC

J gene: TRBJ1-2
V gene: TRBV6-5
clone size: few
D gene: -
CDR3 protein: CASSEHRQVTGYTF
CDR3 DNA: TGTGCCAGCAGTGAACACAGGCAAGTGACAGGCTACACCTTC

J gene: TRBJ2-2
V gene: TRBV5-1
clone size: few
D gene: -
CDR3 protein: CASTNTGELFF
CDR3 DNA: TGCGCCAGCACAAACACCGGGGAGCTGTTTTTT

J gene: TRBJ1-2
V gene: TRBV6-1
clone size: -
D gene: -
CDR3 protein: CASSEGREGYTF
CDR3 DNA: TGTGCCAGCAGTGAAGGGAGGGAAGGCTACACCTTC

J gene: TRBJ2-1
V gene: TRBV5-4
clone size: -
D gene: -
CDR3 protein: CASSLRSNLPYNEQFF
CDR3 DNA: TGTGCCAGCAGCCTCCGGTCCAACCTCCCGTACAATGAGCAGTTCTTC

J gene: TRBJ2-7
V gene: TRBV11-1
clone size: -
D gene: TRBD1
CDR3 protein: CASSSGQGMYEQYF
CDR3 DNA: TGTGCCAGCAGCTCGGGACAGGGTATGTACGAGCAGTACTTC

J gene: TRBJ1-6
V gene: TRBV5-5
clone size: -
D gene: TRBD1
CDR3 protein: CASSPGQGDYNSPLHF
CDR3 DNA: TGTGCCAGCAGCCCGGGGCAGGGGGACTATAATTCACCCCTCCACTTT

J gene: TRBJ2-3
V gene: TRBV2
clone size: -
D gene: -
CDR3 protein: CASSEITQGSTDTQYF
CDR3 DNA: TGTGCCAGCAGTGAAATCACCCAGGGAAGCACAGATACGCAGTATTTT

J gene: TRBJ2-2
V gene: TRBV15
clone size: -
D gene: TRBD2
CDR3 protein: CATSGRDYWFPGELFF
CDR3 DNA: TGTGCCACCAGCGGCCGGGACTACTGGTTTCCCGGGGAGCTGTTTTTT

J gene: TRBJ2-5
V gene: TRBV5-1
clone size: -
D gene: -
CDR3 protein: CASSLFSGETQYF
CDR3 DNA: TGCGCCAGCAGCTTGTTCTCGGGGGAGACCCAGTACTTC

J gene: TRBJ1-2
V gene: TRBV7-9
clone size: -
D gene: -
CDR3 protein: CASSPPTVPEGYTF
CDR3 DNA: TGTGCCAGCAGCCCCCCCACAGTCCCTGAAGGCTACACCTTC

J gene: TRBJ1-1
V gene: TRBV16
clone size: -
D gene: TRBD1
CDR3 protein: CASSQSRQGGTEAFF
CDR3 DNA: TGTGCCAGCAGCCAATCGAGACAGGGGGGCACTGAAGCTTTCTTT

J gene: TRBJ1-2
V gene: TRBV28
clone size: -
D gene: -
CDR3 protein: CASSSGPLYGYTF
CDR3 DNA: TGTGCCAGCAGTAGCGGGCCGCTCTATGGCTACACCTTC

J gene: TRBJ2-7
V gene: TRBV6-5
clone size: -
D gene: TRBD1
CDR3 protein: CASRTQTGGEQYF
CDR3 DNA: TGTGCCAGCAGAACTCAAACAGGGGGGGAGCAGTACTTC

J gene: TRBJ2-6
V gene: TRBV28
clone size: few
D gene: -
CDR3 protein: CASIPGTVSGANVLTF
CDR3 DNA: TGTGCCAGCATCCCCGGGACTGTCTCTGGGGCCAACGTCCTGACTTTC

J gene: TRBJ1-2
V gene: TRBV12-5
clone size: -
D gene: -
CDR3 protein: CASGLGANYGYTF
CDR3 DNA: TGTGCTAGTGGTTTGGGAGCTAACTATGGCTACACCTTC

J gene: TRBJ2-7
V gene: TRBV5-1
clone size: -
D gene: -
CDR3 protein: CASASGKDQSYEQYF
CDR3 DNA: TGCGCCAGCGCTTCGGGGAAAGATCAATCCTACGAGCAGTACTTC

J gene: TRBJ1-1
V gene: TRBV5-1
clone size: -
D gene: -
CDR3 protein: CASSHGVMNTEAFF
CDR3 DNA: TGCGCCAGCAGCCACGGGGTTATGAACACTGAAGCTTTCTTT

J gene: TRBJ1-3
V gene: TRBV6-1
clone size: -
D gene: -
CDR3 protein: CASSEPRTRNTIYF
CDR3 DNA: TGTGCCAGCAGTGAACCGCGGACAAGAAACACCATATATTTT

J gene: TRBJ2-5
V gene: TRBV29-1
clone size: -
D gene: -
CDR3 protein: CSGQDAEDRETQYF
CDR3 DNA: TGCAGCGGACAGGACGCGGAAGATCGGGAGACCCAGTACTTC

J gene: TRBJ2-3
V gene: TRBV10-3
clone size: -
D gene: TRBD1
CDR3 protein: CATSPGQNTDTQYF
CDR3 DNA: TGTGCCACCTCACCGGGACAGAACACAGATACGCAGTATTTT

J gene: TRBJ1-1
V gene: TRBV4-1
clone size: once
D gene: -
CDR3 protein: CASSQGREGRGGNTEAFF
CDR3 DNA: TGCGCCAGCAGCCAAGGAAGGGAGGGGCGGGGTGGGAACACTGAAGCTTTCTTT

J gene: TRBJ1-1
V gene: TRBV19
clone size: -
D gene: -
CDR3 protein: CASTHSRSVNTEAFF
CDR3 DNA: TGTGCCAGTACCCATTCCCGGAGCGTGAACACTGAAGCTTTCTTT

J gene: TRBJ2-5
V gene: TRBV4-2
clone size: -
D gene: TRBD2
CDR3 protein: CASSPSLGASGRTQYF
CDR3 DNA: TGTGCCAGCAGCCCTAGCCTTGGGGCTAGCGGACGGACCCAGTACTTC

J gene: TRBJ2-1
V gene: TRBV28
clone size: -
D gene: TRBD1
CDR3 protein: CASSAPLGTVYNEQFF
CDR3 DNA: TGTGCCAGCAGTGCCCCGCTGGGGACAGTCTACAATGAGCAGTTCTTC

J gene: TRBJ1-2
V gene: TRBV5-4
clone size: -
D gene: -
CDR3 protein: CASSSRSPSNYGYTF
CDR3 DNA: TGTGCCAGCAGCTCCCGTTCACCGAGTAACTATGGCTACACCTTC

J gene: TRBJ1-1
V gene: TRBV7-2
clone size: -
D gene: -
CDR3 protein: CASSRPPGRAFF
CDR3 DNA: TGTGCCAGCAGCCGTCCACCGGGGAGAGCTTTCTTT

J gene: TRBJ2-1
V gene: TRBV5-6
clone size: few
D gene: -
CDR3 protein: CASSLYYNEQFF
CDR3 DNA: TGTGCCAGCAGCTTGTACTACAATGAGCAGTTCTTC

J gene: TRBJ2-1
V gene: TRBV7-2
clone size: few
D gene: -
CDR3 protein: CASSFLIDEQFF
CDR3 DNA: TGTGCCAGCAGCTTTTTGATAGATGAGCAGTTCTTC

J gene: TRBJ2-3
V gene: TRBV5-1
clone size: -
D gene: -
CDR3 protein: CASREIDTQYF
CDR3 DNA: TGCGCCAGCCGAGAAATAGATACGCAGTATTTT

J gene: TRBJ2-1
V gene: TRBV29-1
clone size: -
D gene: -
CDR3 protein: CSVERLGVLEQFF
CDR3 DNA: TGCAGCGTTGAAAGATTAGGGGTCCTTGAGCAGTTCTTC

J gene: TRBJ1-1
V gene: TRBV2
clone size: -
D gene: TRBD1
CDR3 protein: CASRGQMNTEAFF
CDR3 DNA: TGTGCCAGCAGGGGACAGATGAACACTGAAGCTTTCTTT

J gene: TRBJ2-2
V gene: TRBV11-2
clone size: -
D gene: TRBD2
CDR3 protein: CASSQGAGGFTGELFF
CDR3 DNA: TGTGCCAGCAGCCAAGGAGCGGGGGGGTTCACCGGGGAGCTGTTTTTT

J gene: TRBJ2-1
V gene: TRBV27
clone size: -
D gene: -
CDR3 protein: CASSLTYTYNEQFF
CDR3 DNA: TGTGCCAGCAGTCTTACATATACCTACAATGAGCAGTTCTTC

J gene: TRBJ2-5
V gene: TRBV10-1
clone size: few
D gene: -
CDR3 protein: CASSDLQETQYF
CDR3 DNA: TGCGCCAGCAGTGACCTCCAAGAGACCCAGTACTTC

J gene: TRBJ2-3
V gene: TRBV7-9
clone size: -
D gene: TRBD2
CDR3 protein: CASSLAQGGATDTQYF
CDR3 DNA: TGTGCCAGCAGCTTAGCGCAGGGAGGGGCCACAGATACGCAGTATTTT

J gene: TRBJ1-2
V gene: TRBV11-2
clone size: -
D gene: -
CDR3 protein: CASSSTGNYGYTF
CDR3 DNA: TGTGCCAGCAGCTCCACAGGGAACTATGGCTACACCTTC

J gene: TRBJ1-4
V gene: TRBV6-1
clone size: -
D gene: -
CDR3 protein: CASRPAQGGEKLFF
CDR3 DNA: TGTGCCAGCAGGCCTGCCCAGGGTGGGGAAAAACTGTTTTTT